This T cell receptor (beta chain) was documented in a study of T cells in Graves' hyperthyroidism and ophthalmopathy. Notes on the study in general: The majority of expanded thyroid clonotypes above 0.001 also appeared in blood.

In its sample, this clonotype was seen many times. As yet, its antigen is unknown. The source material, RNA transcripts, was used to amplify TCR beta CDR3 regions. Using the HTBI primer set, a first-round RT-PCR was run on the TCR CDR3. TCRdb analysed the multiplex PCR reads with MiXCR anew, one entry per CDR3 protein. The sample lists approximately 600,000 distinct CDR3 sequences; roughly 15% were seen once. Reasons for excluding patients were uncontrolled infection, other autoimmune disease, pregnancy or lactation. For the diagnoses, clinical symptoms, serum thyroxine and TRAb, thyroid ultrasound and orbital computed tomography were used. CDR3 length: 13 amino acids. Trimming stripped 0 bases from V and 9 bases from J, with 10 bases between. The germline V gene encodes CDR1 LNHNV and CDR2 YYDKDF (reference sequence).

The sample was blood. This chain uses TRBV15 with TRBJ2-3; D unclear. The TCR sequence derives from a woman aged 25 to 39 with Graves' hyperthyroidism. CDR3 region: CATSRDERLTQYF. CDR3 nucleotide sequence: TGTGCCACCAGCAGAGATGAGAGATTAACGCAGTATTTT. Combining the CDR3 with reference TRBV15 and TRBJ2-3 gives the whole variable domain DAMVIQNPRYQVTQFGKPVTLSCSQTLNHNVMYWYQQKSSQAPKLLFHYYDKDFNNEADTPDNFQSRRPNTSFCFLDIRSPGLGDTAMYLCATSRDERLTQYFGPGTRLTVL.